This T cell receptor (beta chain) was identified in a study of blood T cell repertoires in COVID-19. Background on the study: PBMCs, B-cell-depleted T cells, or T cells provided the cDNA or gDNA that made up the material.

This clone was observed a few times. The CDR3 spans 16 residues. V was trimmed by 1 base and J by 1 base, leaving 13 bases between them. From germline, CDR1 is SEHNR and CDR2 FQNEAQ (reference sequence). The data were produced by immunoSEQ multiplex PCR, yet TCRdb's version contains in-frame clones alone and is incomplete. In the table there are some 110,000 clones, roughly four fifths of which are singletons. The TCR comes from a woman in her 70s with acute or convalescent COVID-19. The genes are TRBV7-9 and TRBJ1-1, with D maybe TRBD1 (5 bases). Sample: peripheral blood. CDR3: CASSLGGHTGNTEAFF. The CDR3 DNA reads TGTGCCAGCAGCTTAGGCGGTCACACAGGGAACACTGAAGCTTTCTTT.